This paragraph covers one T cell receptor (beta chain) sequence. During active infection, Seattle patients enrolled and were then monitored through disease. The data belong to a study of blood T cell repertoires in COVID-19. Study information: Both acute and convalescent COVID-19 samples were obtained from the United States, Italy and Spain. T cells, B-cell-depleted T cells, or PBMCs provided the cDNA or gDNA that served as material.

Germline trimming cut 1 base from V and 2 bases from J; bases unmatched to any gene: 7. There are 17 residues in the CDR3. Germline V gene data show CDR1 as KGHSH and CDR2 as LQKENI. In the original processing: Amplification of reference gene primers was used by the study to estimate nucleated cell counts. Some clones are missing from TCRdb's copy, which holds only in-frame ones; the method was immunoSEQ multiplex PCR. The DNA was the basis for D and trimming; V, J and clone size are from that table. The table has about 56,000 clones, around 70% seen once. The source is a woman aged 70-85 years with COVID-19, enrolled during active disease. The chain links TRBV18 to TRBJ2-2, with TRBD1 matching 7 bases. The sequenced sample was peripheral blood. This chain's CDR3 is CASSPQEQGLNTGELFF. The DNA of the CDR3 is TGTGCCAGCTCACCACAGGAACAGGGGCTCAACACCGGGGAGCTGTTTTTT.